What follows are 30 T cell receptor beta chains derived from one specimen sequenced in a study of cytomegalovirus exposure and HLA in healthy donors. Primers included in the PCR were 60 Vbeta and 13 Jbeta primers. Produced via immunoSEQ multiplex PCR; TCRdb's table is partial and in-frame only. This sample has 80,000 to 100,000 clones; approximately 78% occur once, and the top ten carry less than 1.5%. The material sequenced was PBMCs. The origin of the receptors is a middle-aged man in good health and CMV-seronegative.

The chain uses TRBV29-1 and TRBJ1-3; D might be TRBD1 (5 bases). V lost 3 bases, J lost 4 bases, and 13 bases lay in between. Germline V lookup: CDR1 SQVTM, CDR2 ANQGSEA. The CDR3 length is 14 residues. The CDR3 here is CSVDRRGPGNTIYF. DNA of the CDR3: TGCAGCGTTGACCGGAGGGGACCGGGAAACACCATATATTTT.

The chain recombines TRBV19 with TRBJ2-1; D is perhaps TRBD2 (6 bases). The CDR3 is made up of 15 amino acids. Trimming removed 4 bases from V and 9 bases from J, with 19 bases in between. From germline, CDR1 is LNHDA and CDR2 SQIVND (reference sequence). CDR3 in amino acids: CASSKTGVAAGEQFF. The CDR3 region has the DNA TGTGCCAGTAGTAAAACGGGGGTTGCTGCCGGTGAGCAGTTCTTC. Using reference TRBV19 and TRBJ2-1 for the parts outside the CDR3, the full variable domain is DGGITQSPKYLFRKEGQNVTLSCEQNLNHDAMYWYRQDPGQGLRLIYYSQIVNDFQKGDIAEGYSVSREKKESFPLTVTSAQKNPTAFYLCASSKTGVAAGEQFFGPGTRLTVL.

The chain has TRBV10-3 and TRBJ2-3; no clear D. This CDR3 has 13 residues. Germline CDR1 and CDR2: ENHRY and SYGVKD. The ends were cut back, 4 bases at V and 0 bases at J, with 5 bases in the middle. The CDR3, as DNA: TGTGCCATCAGTGCTCCTAGCACAGATACGCAGTATTTT. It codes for CAISAPSTDTQYF.

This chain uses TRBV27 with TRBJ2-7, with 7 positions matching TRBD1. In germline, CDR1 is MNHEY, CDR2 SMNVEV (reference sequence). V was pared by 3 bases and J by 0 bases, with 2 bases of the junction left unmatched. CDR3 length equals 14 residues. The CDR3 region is CASSFDRVSYEQYF. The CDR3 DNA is TGTGCCAGCAGTTTTGACAGGGTCTCCTACGAGCAGTACTTC.

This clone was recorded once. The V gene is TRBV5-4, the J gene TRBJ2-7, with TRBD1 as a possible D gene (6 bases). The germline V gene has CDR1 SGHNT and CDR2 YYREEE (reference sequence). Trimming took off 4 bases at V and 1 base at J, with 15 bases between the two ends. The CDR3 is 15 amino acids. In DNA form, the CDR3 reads TGTGCCAGCAGCCGACAGGTAGCGTCTTCCTACGAGCAGTACTTC. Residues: CASSRQVASSYEQYF.

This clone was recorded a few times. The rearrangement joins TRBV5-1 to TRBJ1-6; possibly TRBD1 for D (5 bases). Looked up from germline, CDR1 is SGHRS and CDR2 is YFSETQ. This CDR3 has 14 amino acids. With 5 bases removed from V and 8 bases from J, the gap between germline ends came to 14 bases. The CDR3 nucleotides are TGCGCCAGCAGACAGGAACGGATTGATTCACCCCTCCACTTT. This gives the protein CASRQERIDSPLHF.

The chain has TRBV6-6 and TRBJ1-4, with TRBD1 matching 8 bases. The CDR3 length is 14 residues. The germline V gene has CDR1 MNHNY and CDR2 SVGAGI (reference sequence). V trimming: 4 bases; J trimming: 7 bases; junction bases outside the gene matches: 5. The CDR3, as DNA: TGTGCCAGCAGTTTCGGACAGGGAATTGAAAAACTGTTTTTT. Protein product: CASSFGQGIEKLFF.

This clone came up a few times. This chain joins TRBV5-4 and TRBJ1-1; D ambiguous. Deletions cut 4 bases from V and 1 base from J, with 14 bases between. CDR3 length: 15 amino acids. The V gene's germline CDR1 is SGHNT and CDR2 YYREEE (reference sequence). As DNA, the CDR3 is TGTGCCAGCAGCCCGCCTCCCAGTGGGAACACTGAAGCTTTCTTT. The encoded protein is CASSPPPSGNTEAFF.

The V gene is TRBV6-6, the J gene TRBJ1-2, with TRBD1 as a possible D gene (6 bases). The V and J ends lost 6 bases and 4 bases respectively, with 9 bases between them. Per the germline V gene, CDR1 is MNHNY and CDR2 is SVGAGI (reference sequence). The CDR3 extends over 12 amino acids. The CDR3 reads CASRGAAYGYTF. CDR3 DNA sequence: TGTGCCAGCAGGGGGGCAGCCTATGGCTACACCTTC.

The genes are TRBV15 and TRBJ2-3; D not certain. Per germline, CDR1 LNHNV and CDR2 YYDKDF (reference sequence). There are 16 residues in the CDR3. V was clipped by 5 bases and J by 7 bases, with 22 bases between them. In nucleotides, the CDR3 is TGTGCCACCAGCTCCTCCGACCGGGTTCTGGAAAATACGCAGTATTTT. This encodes CATSSSDRVLENTQYF.

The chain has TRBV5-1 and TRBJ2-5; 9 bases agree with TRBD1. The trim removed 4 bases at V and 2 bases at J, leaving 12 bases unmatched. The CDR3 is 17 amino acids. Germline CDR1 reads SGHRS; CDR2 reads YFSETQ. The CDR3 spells CASSQARTGEGQETQYF. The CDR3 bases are TGCGCCAGCAGCCAGGCCCGGACAGGGGAAGGACAAGAGACCCAGTACTTC.

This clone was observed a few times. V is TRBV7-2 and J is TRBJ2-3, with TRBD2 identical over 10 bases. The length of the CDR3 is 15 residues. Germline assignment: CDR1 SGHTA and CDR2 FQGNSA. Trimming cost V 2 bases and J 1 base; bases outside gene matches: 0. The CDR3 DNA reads TGTGCCAGCAGCTTAACTAGCGGGGGCACAGATACGCAGTATTTT. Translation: CASSLTSGGTDTQYF.

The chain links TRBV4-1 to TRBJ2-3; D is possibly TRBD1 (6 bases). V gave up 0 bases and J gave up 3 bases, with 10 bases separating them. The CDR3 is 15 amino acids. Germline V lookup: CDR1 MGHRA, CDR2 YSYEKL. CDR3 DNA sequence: TGCGCCAGCAGCCAAGACCAGGGGACAACAGATACGCAGTATTTT. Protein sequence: CASSQDQGTTDTQYF.

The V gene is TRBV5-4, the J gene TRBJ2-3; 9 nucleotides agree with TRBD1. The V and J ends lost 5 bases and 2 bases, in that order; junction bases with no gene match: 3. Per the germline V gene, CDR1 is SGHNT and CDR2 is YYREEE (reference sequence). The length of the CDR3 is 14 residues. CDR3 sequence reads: CASSRDRATDTQYF. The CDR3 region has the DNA TGTGCCAGCAGTCGGGACAGGGCCACAGATACGCAGTATTTT.

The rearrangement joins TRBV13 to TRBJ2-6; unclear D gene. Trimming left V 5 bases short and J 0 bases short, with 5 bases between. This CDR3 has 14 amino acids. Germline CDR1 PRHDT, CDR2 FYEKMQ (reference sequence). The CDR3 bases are TGTGCCAGCAGCCTCCCCTCTGGGGCCAACGTCCTGACTTTC. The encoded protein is CASSLPSGANVLTF.

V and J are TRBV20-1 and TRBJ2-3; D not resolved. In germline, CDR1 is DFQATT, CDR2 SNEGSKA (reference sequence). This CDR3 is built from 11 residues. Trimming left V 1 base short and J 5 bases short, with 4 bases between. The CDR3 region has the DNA TGCAGTGCTAGAGTTATAGATACGCAGTATTTT. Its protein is CSARVIDTQYF.

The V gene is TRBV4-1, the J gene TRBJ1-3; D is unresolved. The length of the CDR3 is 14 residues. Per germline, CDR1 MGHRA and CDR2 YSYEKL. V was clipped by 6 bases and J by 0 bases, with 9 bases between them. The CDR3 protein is CASSTTVSGNTIYF. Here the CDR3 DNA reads TGCGCCAGCAGTACTACGGTCTCTGGAAACACCATATATTTT.

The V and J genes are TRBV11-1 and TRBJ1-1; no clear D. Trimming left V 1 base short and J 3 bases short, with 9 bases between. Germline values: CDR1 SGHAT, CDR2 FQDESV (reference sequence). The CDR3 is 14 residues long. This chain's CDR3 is CASSLDSGYTEAFF. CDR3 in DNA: TGTGCCAGCAGCTTAGACTCCGGTTACACTGAAGCTTTCTTT.

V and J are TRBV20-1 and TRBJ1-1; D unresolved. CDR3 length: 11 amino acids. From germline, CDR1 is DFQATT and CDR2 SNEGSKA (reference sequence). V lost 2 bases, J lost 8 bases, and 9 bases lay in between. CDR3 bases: TGCAGTGCTAGACCCACGACAGAAGCTTTCTTT. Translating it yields CSARPTTEAFF.

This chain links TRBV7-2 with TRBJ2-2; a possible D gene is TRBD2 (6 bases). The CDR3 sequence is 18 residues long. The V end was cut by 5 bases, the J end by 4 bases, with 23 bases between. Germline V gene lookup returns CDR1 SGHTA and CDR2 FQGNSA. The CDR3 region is CASSQPGTELSVTGELFF. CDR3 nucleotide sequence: TGTGCCAGCAGCCAACCTGGGACTGAGCTTTCTGTCACCGGGGAGCTGTTTTTT.

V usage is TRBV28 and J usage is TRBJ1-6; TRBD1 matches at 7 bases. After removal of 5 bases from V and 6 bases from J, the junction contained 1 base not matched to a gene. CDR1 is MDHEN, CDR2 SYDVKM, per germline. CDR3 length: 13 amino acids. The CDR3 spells CASSPGGNSPLHF. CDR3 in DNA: TGTGCCAGCAGTCCAGGGGGTAATTCACCCCTCCACTTT.

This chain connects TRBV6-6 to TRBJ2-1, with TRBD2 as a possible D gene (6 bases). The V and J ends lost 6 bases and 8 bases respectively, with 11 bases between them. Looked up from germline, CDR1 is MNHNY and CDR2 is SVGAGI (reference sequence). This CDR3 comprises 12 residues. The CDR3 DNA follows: TGTGCCAGCAGCAAAAGACTAGATGAGCAGTTCTTC. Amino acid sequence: CASSKRLDEQFF.

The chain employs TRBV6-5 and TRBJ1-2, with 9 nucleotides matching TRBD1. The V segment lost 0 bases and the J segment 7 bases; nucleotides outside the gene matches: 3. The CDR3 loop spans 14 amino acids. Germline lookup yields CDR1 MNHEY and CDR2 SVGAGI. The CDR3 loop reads CASSYSRQGGGYTF. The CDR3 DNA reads TGTGCCAGCAGTTACTCAAGACAGGGGGGTGGCTACACCTTC.

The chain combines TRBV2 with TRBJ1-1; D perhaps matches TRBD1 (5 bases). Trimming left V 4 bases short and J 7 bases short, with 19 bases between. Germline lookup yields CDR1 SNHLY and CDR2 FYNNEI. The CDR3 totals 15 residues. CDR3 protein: CASSGGGTEICEAFF. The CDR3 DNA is TGTGCCAGCAGTGGGGGGGGGACGGAGATATGTGAAGCTTTCTTT.

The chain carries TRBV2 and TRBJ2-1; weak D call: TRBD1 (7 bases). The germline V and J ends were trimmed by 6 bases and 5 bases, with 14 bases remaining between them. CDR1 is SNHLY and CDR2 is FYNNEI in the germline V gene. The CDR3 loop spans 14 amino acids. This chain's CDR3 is CASSRGVDNNEQFF. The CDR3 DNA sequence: TGTGCCAGCAGCAGGGGGGTAGACAACAATGAGCAGTTCTTC.

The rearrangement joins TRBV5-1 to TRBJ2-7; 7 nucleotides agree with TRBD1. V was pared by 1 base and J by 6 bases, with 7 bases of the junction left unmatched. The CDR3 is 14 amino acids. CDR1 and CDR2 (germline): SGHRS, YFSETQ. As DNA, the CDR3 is TGCGCCAGCAGCTTGTCTCAGGGGGTGGGCGAGCAGTACTTC. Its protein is CASSLSQGVGEQYF.

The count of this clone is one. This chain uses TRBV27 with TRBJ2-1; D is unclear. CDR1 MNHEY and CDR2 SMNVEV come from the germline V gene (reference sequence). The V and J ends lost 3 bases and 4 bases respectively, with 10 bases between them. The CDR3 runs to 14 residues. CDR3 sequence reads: CASSFPNRYNEQFF. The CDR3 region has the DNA TGTGCCAGCAGTTTTCCCAACCGGTACAATGAGCAGTTCTTC.

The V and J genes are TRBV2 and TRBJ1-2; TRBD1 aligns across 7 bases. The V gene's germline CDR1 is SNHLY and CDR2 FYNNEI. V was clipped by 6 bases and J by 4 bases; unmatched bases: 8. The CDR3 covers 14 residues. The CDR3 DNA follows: TGTGCCAGCAGACCCCGGGACAGCCCCTATGGCTACACCTTC. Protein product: CASRPRDSPYGYTF.

The CDR3 bases are TGTGCCAGCAAAGAGGATTACAGGGCCATCTATGGCTACACCTTC. It encodes CASKEDYRAIYGYTF. This chain uses TRBV2 with TRBJ1-2; TRBD1 might be the D (6 bases). The V end was cut by 7 bases, the J end by 4 bases, with 19 bases between. The CDR3 covers 15 residues. Germline loops: CDR1 SNHLY, CDR2 FYNNEI. The full variable domain, completed using reference TRBV2 and TRBJ1-2, is EPEVTQTPSHQVTQMGQEVILRCVPISNHLYFYWYRQILGQKVEFLVSFYNNEISEKSEIFDDQFSVERPDGSNFTLKIRSTKLEDSAMYFCASKEDYRAIYGYTFGSGTRLTVV.

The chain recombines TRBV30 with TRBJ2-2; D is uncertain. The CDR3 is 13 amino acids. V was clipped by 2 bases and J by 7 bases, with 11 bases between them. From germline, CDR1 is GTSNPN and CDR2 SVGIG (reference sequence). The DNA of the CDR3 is TGTGCCTGGAGTCCCCAGATAAGCGGGGAGCTGTTTTTT. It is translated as CAWSPQISGELFF.